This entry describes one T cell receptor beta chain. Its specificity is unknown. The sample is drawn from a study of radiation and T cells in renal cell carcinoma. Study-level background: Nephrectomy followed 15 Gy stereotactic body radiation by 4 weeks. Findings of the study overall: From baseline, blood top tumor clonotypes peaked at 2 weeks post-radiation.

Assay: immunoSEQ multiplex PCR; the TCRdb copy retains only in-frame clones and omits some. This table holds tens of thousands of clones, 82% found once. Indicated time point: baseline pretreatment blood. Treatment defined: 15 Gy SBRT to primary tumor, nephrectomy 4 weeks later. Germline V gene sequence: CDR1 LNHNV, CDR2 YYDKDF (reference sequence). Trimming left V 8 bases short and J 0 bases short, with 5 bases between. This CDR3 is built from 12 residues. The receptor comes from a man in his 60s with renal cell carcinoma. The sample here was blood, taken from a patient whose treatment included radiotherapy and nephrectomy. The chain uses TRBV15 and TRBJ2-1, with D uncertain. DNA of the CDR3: TGTGCCACCGATAGCTCCTACAATGAGCAGTTCTTC. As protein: CATDSSYNEQFF.